The entry below gives a single T cell receptor (beta chain) sequence along with its context. This table comes from immunoSEQ multiplex PCR, and its TCRdb copy is limited to in-frame clones, with some not included. The table has some 180,000 clones, nearly 80% seen once. Living in under 30 US areas, the participants were between 18 and 89 years of age. Assignments of participants to cohorts depended upon their own reported clinical history. Participants in the exposed group had met a COVID-19 case in the 2 weeks before joining the study. The sample is drawn from a study of blood T cell repertoires in COVID-19. Study-level background: Spain, Italy and the United States supplied samples that represented acute and convalescent COVID-19.

Germline CDR1 and CDR2: MDHEN and SYDVKM. The CDR3 totals 16 residues. V shed 7 bases and J 5 bases; nucleotides not matched to a gene: 11. The receptor's source is a man between 60 and 75 years old who had been exposed to COVID-19. This chain uses TRBV28 with TRBJ2-5; 12 bases are a match to TRBD1. Sequencing was done on a sample of PBMCs or T cells enriched from blood (not recorded which). CDR3 protein: CASTKTGTGGRETQYF. The CDR3 DNA reads TGTGCCAGCACCAAGACGGGGACAGGGGGCAGGGAGACCCAGTACTTC.